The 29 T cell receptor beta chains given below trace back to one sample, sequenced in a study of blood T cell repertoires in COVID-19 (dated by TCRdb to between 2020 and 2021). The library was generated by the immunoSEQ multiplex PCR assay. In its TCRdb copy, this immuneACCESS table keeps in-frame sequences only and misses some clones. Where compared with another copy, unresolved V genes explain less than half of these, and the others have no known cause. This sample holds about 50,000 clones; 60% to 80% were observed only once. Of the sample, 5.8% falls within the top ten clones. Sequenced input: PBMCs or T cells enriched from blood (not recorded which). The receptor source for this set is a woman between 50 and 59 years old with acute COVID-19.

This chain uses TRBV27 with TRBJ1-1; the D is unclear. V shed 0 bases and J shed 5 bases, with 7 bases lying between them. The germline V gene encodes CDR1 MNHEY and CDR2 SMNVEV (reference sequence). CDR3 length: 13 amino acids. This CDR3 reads CASSLSARTEAFF. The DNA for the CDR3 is TGTGCCAGCAGTTTATCTGCGAGGACTGAAGCTTTCTTT.

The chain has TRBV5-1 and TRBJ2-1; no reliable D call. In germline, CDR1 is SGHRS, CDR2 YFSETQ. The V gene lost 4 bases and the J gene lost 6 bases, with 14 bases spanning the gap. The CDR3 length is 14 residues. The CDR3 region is CASSVDRVGNEQFF. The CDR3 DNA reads TGCGCCAGCAGCGTGGACCGGGTCGGCAATGAGCAGTTCTTC.

The CDR3 DNA follows: TGTGCCAGCAGCTTAGATCGGACCGGGGAGCTGTTTTTT. It translates to CASSLDRTGELFF. The chain employs TRBV7-6 and TRBJ2-2; no clear D gene. Germline loops: CDR1 SGHVS, CDR2 FNYEAQ. The CDR3 extends over 13 amino acids. Between the trimmed V and J ends, which lost 1 base and 5 bases, there was a span of 5 bases.

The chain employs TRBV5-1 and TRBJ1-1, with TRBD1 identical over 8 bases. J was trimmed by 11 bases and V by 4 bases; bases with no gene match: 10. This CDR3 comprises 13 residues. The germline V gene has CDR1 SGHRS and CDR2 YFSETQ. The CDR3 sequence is CASSEGDRRAAFF. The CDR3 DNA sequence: TGCGCCAGCAGCGAAGGGGACAGGAGGGCGGCTTTCTTT.

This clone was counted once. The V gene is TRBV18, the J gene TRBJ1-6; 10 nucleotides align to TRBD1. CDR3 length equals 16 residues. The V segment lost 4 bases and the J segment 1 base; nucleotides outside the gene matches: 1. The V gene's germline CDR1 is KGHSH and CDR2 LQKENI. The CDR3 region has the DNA TGTGCCAGCTCACGGACAGGGGGATCCTATAATTCACCCCTCCACTTT. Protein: CASSRTGGSYNSPLHF.

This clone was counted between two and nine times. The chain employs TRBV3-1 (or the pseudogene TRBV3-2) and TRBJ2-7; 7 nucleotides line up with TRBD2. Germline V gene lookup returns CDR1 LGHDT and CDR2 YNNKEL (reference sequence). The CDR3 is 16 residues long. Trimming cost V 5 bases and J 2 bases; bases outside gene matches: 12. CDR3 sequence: CASSVGGRGVTYEQYF. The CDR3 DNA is TGTGCCAGCAGCGTTGGAGGTCGGGGGGTGACCTACGAGCAGTACTTC.

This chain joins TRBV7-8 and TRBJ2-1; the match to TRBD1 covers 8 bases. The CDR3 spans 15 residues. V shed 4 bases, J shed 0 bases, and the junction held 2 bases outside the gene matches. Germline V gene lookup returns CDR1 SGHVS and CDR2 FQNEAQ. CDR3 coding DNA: TGTGCCAGCAGCTCAGGACAGGGCTCCTACAATGAGCAGTTCTTC. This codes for CASSSGQGSYNEQFF.

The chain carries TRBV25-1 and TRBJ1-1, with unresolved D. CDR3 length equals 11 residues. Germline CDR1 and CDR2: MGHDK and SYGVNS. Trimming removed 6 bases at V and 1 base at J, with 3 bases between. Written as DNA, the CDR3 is TGTGCCAGCAGACAGAACACTGAAGCTTTCTTT. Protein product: CASRQNTEAFF.

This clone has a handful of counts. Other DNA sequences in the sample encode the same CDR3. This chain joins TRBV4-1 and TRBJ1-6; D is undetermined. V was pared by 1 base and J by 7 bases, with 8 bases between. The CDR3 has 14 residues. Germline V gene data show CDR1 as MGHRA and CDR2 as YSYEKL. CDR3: CASSQGQRNSPLHF. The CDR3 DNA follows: TGCGCCAGCAGCCAAGGCCAGCGAAATTCACCCCTCCACTTT.

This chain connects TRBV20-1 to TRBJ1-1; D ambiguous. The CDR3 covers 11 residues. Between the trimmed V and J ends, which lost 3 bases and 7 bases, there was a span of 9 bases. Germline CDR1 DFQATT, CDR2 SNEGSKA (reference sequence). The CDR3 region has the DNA TGCAGTGCTAGCCGGGTTGTTGAAGCTTTCTTT. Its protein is CSASRVVEAFF.

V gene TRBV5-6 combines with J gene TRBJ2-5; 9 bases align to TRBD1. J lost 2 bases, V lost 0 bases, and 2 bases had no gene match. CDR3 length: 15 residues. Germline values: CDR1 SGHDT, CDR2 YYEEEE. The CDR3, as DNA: TGTGCCAGCAGCTTGGTGGGACAGGGACAAGAGACCCAGTACTTC. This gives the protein CASSLVGQGQETQYF.

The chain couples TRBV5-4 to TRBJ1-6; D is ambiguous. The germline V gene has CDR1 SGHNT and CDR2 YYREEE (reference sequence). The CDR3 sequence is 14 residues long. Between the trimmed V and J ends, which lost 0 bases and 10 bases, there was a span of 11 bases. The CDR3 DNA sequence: TGTGCCAGCAGCTTGGCGGGAACCGACTCACCCCTCCACTTT. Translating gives CASSLAGTDSPLHF.

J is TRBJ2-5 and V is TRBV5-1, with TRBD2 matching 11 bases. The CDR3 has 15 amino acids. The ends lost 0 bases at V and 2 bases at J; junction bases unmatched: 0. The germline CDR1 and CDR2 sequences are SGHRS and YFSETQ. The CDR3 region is CASSLVAGGQETQYF. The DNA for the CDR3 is TGCGCCAGCAGCTTGGTAGCGGGGGGGCAAGAGACCCAGTACTTC.

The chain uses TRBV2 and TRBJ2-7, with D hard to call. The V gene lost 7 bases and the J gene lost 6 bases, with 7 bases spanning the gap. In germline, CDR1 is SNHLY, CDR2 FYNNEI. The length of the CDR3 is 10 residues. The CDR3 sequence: CASKSGEQYF. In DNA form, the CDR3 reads TGTGCCAGCAAATCCGGCGAGCAGTACTTC.

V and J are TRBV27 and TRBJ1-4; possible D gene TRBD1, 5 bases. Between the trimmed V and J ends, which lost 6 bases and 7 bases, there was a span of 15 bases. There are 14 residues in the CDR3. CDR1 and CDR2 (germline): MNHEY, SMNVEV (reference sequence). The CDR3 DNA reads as TGTGCCAGCAGACCACAGGAAAGTGGTGAAAAACTGTTTTTT. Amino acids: CASRPQESGEKLFF.

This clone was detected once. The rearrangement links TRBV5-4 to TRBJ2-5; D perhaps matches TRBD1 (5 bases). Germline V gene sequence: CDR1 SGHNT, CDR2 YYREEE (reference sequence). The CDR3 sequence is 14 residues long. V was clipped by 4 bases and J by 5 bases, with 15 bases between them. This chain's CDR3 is CASSPWVAGETQYF. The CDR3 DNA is TGTGCCAGCAGCCCTTGGGTCGCAGGGGAGACCCAGTACTTC.

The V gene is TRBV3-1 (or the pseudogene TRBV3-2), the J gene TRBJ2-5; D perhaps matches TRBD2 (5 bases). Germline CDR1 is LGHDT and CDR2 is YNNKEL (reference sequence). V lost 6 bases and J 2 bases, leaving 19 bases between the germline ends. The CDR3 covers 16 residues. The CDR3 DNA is TGTGCCAGCAGACCCGGAACAGCGGCCCTACAAGAGACCCAGTACTTC. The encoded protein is CASRPGTAALQETQYF.

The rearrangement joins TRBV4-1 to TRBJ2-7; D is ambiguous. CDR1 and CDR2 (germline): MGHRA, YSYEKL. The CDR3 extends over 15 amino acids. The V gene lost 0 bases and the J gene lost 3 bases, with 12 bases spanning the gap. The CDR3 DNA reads TGCGCCAGCAGCCAAGAAACCCGGAGATTCTACGAGCAGTACTTC. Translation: CASSQETRRFYEQYF.

The CDR3 is CASSLAGRAAASEQYF. The CDR3 nucleotides read TGTGCCAGCAGCTTGGCCGGCAGGGCGGCAGCATCCGAGCAGTACTTC. J is TRBJ2-7 and V is TRBV5-4; possibly TRBD1 for D (5 bases). The CDR3 runs to 16 residues. Trimming shortened V by 0 bases and J by 6 bases, and 19 bases separated the two germline ends. CDR1 and CDR2 (germline): SGHNT, YYREEE (reference sequence).

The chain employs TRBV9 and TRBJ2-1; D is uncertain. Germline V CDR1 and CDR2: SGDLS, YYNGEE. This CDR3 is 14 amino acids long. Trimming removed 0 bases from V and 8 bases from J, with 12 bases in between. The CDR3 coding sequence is TGTGCCAGCAGCGTAGCTGGCCCCGCCGATGAGCAGTTCTTC. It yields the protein CASSVAGPADEQFF.

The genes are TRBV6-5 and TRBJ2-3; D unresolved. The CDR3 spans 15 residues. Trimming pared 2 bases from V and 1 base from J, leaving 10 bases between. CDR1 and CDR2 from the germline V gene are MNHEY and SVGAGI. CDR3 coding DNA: TGTGCCAGCAGTTACAACGCCGCGGGCACAGATACGCAGTATTTT. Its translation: CASSYNAAGTDTQYF.

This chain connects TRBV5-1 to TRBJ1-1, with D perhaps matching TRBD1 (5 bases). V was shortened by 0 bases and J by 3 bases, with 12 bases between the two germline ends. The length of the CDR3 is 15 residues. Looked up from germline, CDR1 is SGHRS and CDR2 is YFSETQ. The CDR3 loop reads CASSLEGRAYTEAFF. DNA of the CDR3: TGCGCCAGCAGCTTGGAGGGGAGGGCTTACACTGAAGCTTTCTTT. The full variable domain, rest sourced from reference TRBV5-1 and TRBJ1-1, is KAGVTQTPRYLIKTRGQQVTLSCSPISGHRSVSWYQQTPGQGLQFLFEYFSETQRNKGNFPGRFSGRQFSNSRSEMNVSTLELGDSALYLCASSLEGRAYTEAFFGQGTRLTVV.

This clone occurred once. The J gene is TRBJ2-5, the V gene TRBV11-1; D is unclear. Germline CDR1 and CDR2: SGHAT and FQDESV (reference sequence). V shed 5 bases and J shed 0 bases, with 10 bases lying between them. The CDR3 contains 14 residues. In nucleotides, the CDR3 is TGTGCCAGCAGCCCCCAGGCGTACCAAGAGACCCAGTACTTC. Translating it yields CASSPQAYQETQYF.

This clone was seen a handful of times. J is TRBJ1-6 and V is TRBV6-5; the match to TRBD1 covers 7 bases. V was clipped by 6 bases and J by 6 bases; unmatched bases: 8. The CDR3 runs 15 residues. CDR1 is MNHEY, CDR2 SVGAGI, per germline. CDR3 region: CASRKGQRVNSPLHF. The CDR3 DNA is TGTGCCAGCAGAAAGGGACAGCGAGTTAATTCACCCCTCCACTTT.

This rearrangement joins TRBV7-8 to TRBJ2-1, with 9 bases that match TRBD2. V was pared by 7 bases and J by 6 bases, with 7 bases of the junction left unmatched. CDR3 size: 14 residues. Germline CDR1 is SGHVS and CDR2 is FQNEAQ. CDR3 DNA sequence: TGTGCCAGCAACGCGGGGGGGCGAGGCAATGAGCAGTTCTTC. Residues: CASNAGGRGNEQFF. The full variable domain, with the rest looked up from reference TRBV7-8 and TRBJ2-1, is GAGVSQSPRYKVAKRGQDVALRCDPISGHVSLFWYQQALGQGPEFLTYFQNEAQLDKSGLPSDRFFAERPEGSVSTLKIQRTQQEDSAVYLCASNAGGRGNEQFFGPGTRLTVL.

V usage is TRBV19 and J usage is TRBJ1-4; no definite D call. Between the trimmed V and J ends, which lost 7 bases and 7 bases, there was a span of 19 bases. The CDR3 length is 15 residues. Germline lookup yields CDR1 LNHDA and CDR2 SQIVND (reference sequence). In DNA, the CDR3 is TGTGCCAGTAACGACGGGAATCGGAGAAGTGAAAAACTGTTTTTT. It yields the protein CASNDGNRRSEKLFF.

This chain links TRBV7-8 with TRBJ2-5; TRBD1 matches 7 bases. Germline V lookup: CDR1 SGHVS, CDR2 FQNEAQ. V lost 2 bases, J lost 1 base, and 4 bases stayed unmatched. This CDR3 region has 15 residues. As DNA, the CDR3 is TGTGCCAGCAGCTTAAGTCCAGGGGGCCAAGAGACCCAGTACTTC. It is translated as CASSLSPGGQETQYF.

In nucleotides, the CDR3 is TGTGCCAGCAGCGTCAGTGTATACTCTGGGGCCAACGTCCTGACTTTC. Translating gives CASSVSVYSGANVLTF. The chain is built from TRBV9 and TRBJ2-6, with D hard to call. This CDR3 comprises 16 residues. Per the germline V gene, CDR1 is SGDLS and CDR2 is YYNGEE. Trimming took 2 bases from V and 0 from J, leaving 9 bases between them. Filled out from reference TRBV9 and TRBJ2-6, the complete variable domain reads DSGVTQTPKHLITATGQRVTLRCSPRSGDLSVYWYQQSLDQGLQFLIQYYNGEERAKGNILERFSAQQFPDLHSELNLSSLELGDSALYFCASSVSVYSGANVLTFGAGSRLTVL.

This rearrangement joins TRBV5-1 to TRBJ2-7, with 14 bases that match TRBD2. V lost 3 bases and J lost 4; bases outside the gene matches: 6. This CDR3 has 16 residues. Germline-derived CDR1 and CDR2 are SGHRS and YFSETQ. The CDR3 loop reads CASSSGTSGGSYEQYF. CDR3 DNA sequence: TGCGCCAGCAGCTCCGGGACTAGCGGGGGAAGTTACGAGCAGTACTTC.